The 24 T cell receptor beta chains listed next were all sequenced from one sample in a study of cytomegalovirus exposure and HLA in healthy donors. The PCR had 60 Vbeta and 13 Jbeta primers. Clones were read by immunoSEQ multiplex PCR, and TCRdb kept only the in-frame ones, dropping some. The repertoire holds roughly 110,000 clones, approximately 81% seen once, with approximately 2.4% in the top ten. Sequencing was done on a sample of PBMCs. All receptors derive from a man under 40 in good health and CMV-seronegative.

This clone was detected only once. The chain recombines TRBV25-1 with TRBJ1-6; maybe TRBD1 (5 bases). The V gene's germline CDR1 is MGHDK and CDR2 SYGVNS. The V end was cut by 2 bases, the J end by 8 bases, with 16 bases between. This CDR3 spans 16 amino acids. Here the CDR3 reads CASSEHWGTADSPLHF. CDR3 DNA sequence: TGTGCCAGCAGTGAACACTGGGGGACTGCGGATTCACCCCTCCACTTT.

The V call is TRBV4-1, the J call TRBJ2-2; TRBD2 matches 9 bases. V trimming: 0 bases; J trimming: 3 bases; junction bases outside the gene matches: 14. This CDR3 has 20 amino acids. Germline V gives CDR1 MGHRA, CDR2 YSYEKL. This CDR3 is CASSQEFGGRALGDTGELFF. The CDR3 DNA is TGCGCCAGCAGCCAAGAATTCGGCGGGAGGGCCCTCGGTGACACCGGGGAGCTGTTTTTT.

The chain has TRBV4-1 and TRBJ2-2; D might be TRBD2 (5 bases). CDR3 length: 15 residues. V shed 8 bases and J shed 0 bases, with 13 bases lying between them. The germline CDR1 and CDR2 sequences are MGHRA and YSYEKL. The CDR3 sequence is CASAYSGTNTGELFF. The CDR3 DNA reads TGCGCCAGCGCTTACTCGGGGACGAACACCGGGGAGCTGTTTTTT.

The rearrangement joins TRBV4-1 to TRBJ1-1; 7 positions match TRBD1. The CDR3 has 14 residues. J lost 12 bases, V lost 0 bases, and 10 bases had no gene match. The germline V gene encodes CDR1 MGHRA and CDR2 YSYEKL. The CDR3 loop reads CASSQEGVSRGPFF. CDR3 nucleotides: TGCGCCAGCAGCCAAGAAGGAGTTTCGAGGGGGCCTTTCTTT.

The V call is TRBV6-6, the J call TRBJ1-5; D remains ambiguous. V lost 5 bases and J lost 7, with 15 bases in between. This CDR3 contains 14 residues. Germline CDR1 MNHNY, CDR2 SVGAGI (reference sequence). This chain's CDR3 is CASSREGGEQPQHF. Here the CDR3 DNA reads TGTGCCAGCAGTCGGGAGGGCGGCGAACAGCCCCAGCATTTT.

This sequence joins TRBV28 and TRBJ1-2; D perhaps matches TRBD1 (5 bases). Per the germline V gene, CDR1 is MDHEN and CDR2 is SYDVKM. The CDR3 is 13 residues long. Trimming shortened V by 10 bases and J by 4 bases, and 16 bases separated the two germline ends. Written as DNA, the CDR3 is TGTGCCACCCGAAGGGGCGCGGTCTATGGCTACACCTTC. Its protein product is CATRRGAVYGYTF.

The gene calls are TRBV4-1 and TRBJ2-5; no definite D call. Germline V gene sequence: CDR1 MGHRA, CDR2 YSYEKL. This CDR3 is 14 amino acids long. The V and J ends lost 1 base and 4 bases respectively, with 10 bases between them. In DNA form, the CDR3 reads TGCGCCAGCAGCCAAGGCGGAACGGGAGAGACCCAGTACTTC. This codes for CASSQGGTGETQYF.

The chain recombines TRBV6-5 with TRBJ2-7, with TRBD2 matching over 11 bases. The CDR3 is 15 residues long. V was clipped by 0 bases and J by 5 bases; unmatched bases: 3. Germline V gene data show CDR1 as MNHEY and CDR2 as SVGAGI. CDR3 loop: CASSYSSGGAHEQYF. The CDR3 DNA sequence: TGTGCCAGCAGTTACTCTAGCGGGGGGGCCCACGAGCAGTACTTC.

The J gene is TRBJ2-5, the V gene TRBV12-5, with TRBD2 matching 10 bases. This CDR3 region has 15 residues. Germline CDR1 and CDR2: LGHNT and FRNRAP. J was trimmed by 9 bases and V by 2 bases; bases with no gene match: 9. The CDR3 sequence is CASGLPLLAGKPQYF. In nucleotides, the CDR3 is TGTGCTAGTGGTTTGCCCCTACTAGCGGGGAAACCCCAGTACTTC.

This chain uses TRBV6-5 with TRBJ2-1, with D possibly matching TRBD1 (5 bases). V gave up 5 bases and J gave up 13 bases, with 15 bases separating them. CDR3 length: 12 residues. Per the germline V gene, CDR1 is MNHEY and CDR2 is SVGAGI. In nucleotides, the CDR3 is TGTGCCAGCAGTAGTGATCCAGGGTTACAGTTCTTC. Translating it yields CASSSDPGLQFF.

The CDR3 region is CSVLTGRETQYF. The CDR3 DNA is TGCAGCGTTCTAACAGGGCGTGAGACCCAGTACTTC. This chain joins TRBV29-1 and TRBJ2-5, with TRBD1 as a possible D gene (6 bases). Germline-derived CDR1 and CDR2 are SQVTM and ANQGSEA. The CDR3 has 12 amino acids. V lost 5 bases and J 5 bases, leaving 12 bases between the germline ends.

Regarding this clone: The final CDR3 position lacks the conserved phenylalanine or tryptophan, pointing to a likely read error. The DNA is omitted, as the CDR3 cannot be located on it reliably, and the CDR3 follows TCRdb's listing. The chain recombines TRBV11-2 with TRBJ1-1; the table calls TRBD1, which could not be checked here. Germline CDR1 is SGHAT and CDR2 is FQNNGV. From its first to its last residue, the CDR3 has 13 amino acids. The CDR3: CASSRTGQGAAEC.

This chain connects TRBV9 to TRBJ1-2; 7 bases fit TRBD1. The CDR3 runs 16 residues. V lost 3 bases and J lost 6; bases outside the gene matches: 14. Germline-derived CDR1 and CDR2 are SGDLS and YYNGEE. In DNA form, the CDR3 reads TGTGCCAGCAGCGATTCCGGGGACAGTGAATGGCATGGCTACACCTTC. It specifies CASSDSGDSEWHGYTF.

The V and J genes are TRBV7-3 and TRBJ2-5, with 10 bases lining up with TRBD2. Trimming cost V 8 bases and J 5 bases; bases outside gene matches: 8. CDR3 length: 14 amino acids. Germline CDR1 is SGHTA and CDR2 is FQGTGA. CDR3 sequence: CASSLAGVSETQYF. The CDR3 DNA reads TGTGCCAGCTCTCTAGCGGGAGTGTCTGAGACCCAGTACTTC.

This clone was recorded only once. This rearrangement joins TRBV30 to TRBJ2-1; 8 positions match TRBD2. J lost 4 bases, V lost 3 bases, and 11 bases had no gene match. The CDR3 runs to 16 residues. The V gene's germline CDR1 is GTSNPN and CDR2 SVGIG (reference sequence). CDR3 region: CAWSTSAGAGYNEQFF. CDR3 nucleotide sequence: TGTGCCTGGAGCACCTCAGCGGGGGCCGGGTACAATGAGCAGTTCTTC.

CDR3 coding DNA: TGTGCCAGCAGCCCGGACAGATCTAATGAAAAACTGTTTTTT. It translates to CASSPDRSNEKLFF. The J gene is TRBJ1-4, the V gene TRBV5-4; D is perhaps TRBD1 (6 bases). The germline gives CDR1 SGHNT, CDR2 YYREEE (reference sequence). V shed 4 bases and J shed 3 bases, with 10 bases lying between them. CDR3 size: 14 residues.

The rearrangement uses TRBV19 and TRBJ1-1, with D possibly matching TRBD1 (6 bases). This CDR3 region has 14 residues. The germline V gene encodes CDR1 LNHDA and CDR2 SQIVND (reference sequence). Trimming removed 6 bases from V and 2 bases from J, with 13 bases in between. Written as DNA, the CDR3 is TGTGCCAGTAGGATACAGGGTTCCAACACTGAAGCTTTCTTT. Its translation: CASRIQGSNTEAFF.

The genes are TRBV29-1 and TRBJ2-5, with 7 bases matching TRBD1. The CDR3 contains 14 residues. Trimming took 1 base from V and 2 from J; bases not matched to a gene: 4. CDR1 is SQVTM, CDR2 ANQGSEA, per germline. CDR3 bases: TGCAGCGTTGAAGGGACAGGTAAACAAGAGACCCAGTACTTC. It is translated as CSVEGTGKQETQYF.

This clone was counted a few times. The chain links TRBV27 to TRBJ2-7; 10 bases line up with TRBD1. The CDR3 extends over 15 amino acids. Germline V gene data show CDR1 as MNHEY and CDR2 as SMNVEV (reference sequence). Trimming cost V 5 bases and J 0 bases; bases outside gene matches: 4. Here the CDR3 DNA reads TGTGCCAGCAGTCTCGGGACAGGGGACTCCTACGAGCAGTACTTC. Amino acids: CASSLGTGDSYEQYF.

The rearrangement uses TRBV18 and TRBJ2-1, with 7 positions matching TRBD1. CDR3 size: 16 residues. Germline V gives CDR1 KGHSH, CDR2 LQKENI. With V trimmed by 1 base and J by 2 bases, 5 bases remained unmatched. The CDR3 sequence: CASSPRQGVAYNEQFF. CDR3 nucleotide sequence: TGTGCCAGCTCACCACGCCAGGGGGTTGCCTACAATGAGCAGTTCTTC.

The chain links TRBV4-1 to TRBJ1-1; D remains ambiguous. The CDR3 has 14 residues. The V gene lost 1 base and the J gene lost 0 bases, with 6 bases spanning the gap. From germline, CDR1 is MGHRA and CDR2 YSYEKL. CDR3 nucleotides: TGCGCCAGCAGCCAAGCAGGCGTGAACACTGAAGCTTTCTTT. It encodes CASSQAGVNTEAFF.

The chain combines TRBV27 with TRBJ1-2, with D perhaps matching TRBD1 (5 bases). V was clipped by 7 bases and J by 4 bases, with 13 bases between them. Germline loops: CDR1 MNHEY, CDR2 SMNVEV (reference sequence). The CDR3 spans 13 residues. This CDR3 is CASTNPGIYGYTF. Here the CDR3 DNA reads TGTGCCAGCACTAATCCAGGGATCTATGGCTACACCTTC.

The CDR3 coding sequence is TGTGCCAGCACCTCCTTTCGGGCTGAAGCTTTCTTT. This sequence encodes CASTSFRAEAFF. The chain uses TRBV2 and TRBJ1-1; D not certain. The germline V gene encodes CDR1 SNHLY and CDR2 FYNNEI. Between the trimmed V and J ends, which lost 7 bases and 6 bases, there was a span of 12 bases. This CDR3 is 12 amino acids long.

V gene TRBV7-6 combines with J gene TRBJ2-7, with D perhaps matching TRBD2 (6 bases). Trimming left V 0 bases short and J 1 base short, with 10 bases between. The CDR3 totals 15 residues. Germline loops: CDR1 SGHVS, CDR2 FNYEAQ. In DNA, the CDR3 is TGTGCCAGCAGCTTAGCTAGCGGTTGGTCCTACGAGCAGTACTTC. Amino acids: CASSLASGWSYEQYF.